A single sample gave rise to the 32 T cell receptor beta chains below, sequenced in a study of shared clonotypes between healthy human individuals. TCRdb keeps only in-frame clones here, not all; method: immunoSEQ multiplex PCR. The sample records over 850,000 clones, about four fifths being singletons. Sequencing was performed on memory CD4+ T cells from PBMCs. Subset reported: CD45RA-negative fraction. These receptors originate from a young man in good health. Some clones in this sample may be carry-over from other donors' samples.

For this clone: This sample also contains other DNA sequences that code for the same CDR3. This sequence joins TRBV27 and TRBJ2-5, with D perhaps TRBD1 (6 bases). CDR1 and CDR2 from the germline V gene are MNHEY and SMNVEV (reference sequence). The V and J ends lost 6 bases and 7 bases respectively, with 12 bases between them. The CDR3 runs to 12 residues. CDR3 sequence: CASSSIGGTQYF. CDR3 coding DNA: TGTGCCAGCAGCTCAATAGGGGGGACCCAGTACTTC.

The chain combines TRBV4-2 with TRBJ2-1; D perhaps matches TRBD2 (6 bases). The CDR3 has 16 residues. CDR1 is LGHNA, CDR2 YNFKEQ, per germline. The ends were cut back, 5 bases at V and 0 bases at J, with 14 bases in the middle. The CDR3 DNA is TGTGCCAGCAGCTTTAAGACTAGTAGCTCCTACAATGAGCAGTTCTTC. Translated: CASSFKTSSSYNEQFF.

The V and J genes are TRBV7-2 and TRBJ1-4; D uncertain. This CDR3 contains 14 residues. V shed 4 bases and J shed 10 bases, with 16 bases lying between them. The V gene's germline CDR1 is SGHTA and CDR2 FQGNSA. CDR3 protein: CASSSPRHLGKLFF. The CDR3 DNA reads TGTGCCAGCAGCTCCCCCCGGCACCTTGGAAAACTGTTTTTT.

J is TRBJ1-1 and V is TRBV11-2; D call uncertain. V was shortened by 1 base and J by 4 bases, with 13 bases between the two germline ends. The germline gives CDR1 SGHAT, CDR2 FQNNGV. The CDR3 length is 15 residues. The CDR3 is CASSLVSRPGTEAFF. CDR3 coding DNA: TGTGCCAGCAGCTTAGTTAGCCGCCCTGGCACTGAAGCTTTCTTT.

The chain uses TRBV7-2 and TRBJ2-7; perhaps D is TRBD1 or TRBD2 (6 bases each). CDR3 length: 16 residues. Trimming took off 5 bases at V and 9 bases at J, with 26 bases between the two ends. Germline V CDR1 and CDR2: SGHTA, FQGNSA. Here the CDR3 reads CASSLLGAPSKGGQYF. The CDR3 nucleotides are TGTGCCAGCAGCCTCCTTGGGGCCCCTAGTAAGGGGGGGCAGTACTTC.

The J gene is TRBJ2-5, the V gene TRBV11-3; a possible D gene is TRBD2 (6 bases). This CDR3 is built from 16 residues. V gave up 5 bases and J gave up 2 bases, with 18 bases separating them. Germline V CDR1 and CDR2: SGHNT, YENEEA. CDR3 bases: TGTGCCAGCAGCCTGGGGGGAATCGGGCCTCAAGAGACCCAGTACTTC. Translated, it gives CASSLGGIGPQETQYF. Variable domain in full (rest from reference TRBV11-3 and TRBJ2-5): EAGVVQSPRYKIIEKKQPVAFWCNPISGHNTLYWYLQNLGQGPELLIRYENEEAVDDSQLPKDRFSAERLKGVDSTLKIQPAELGDSAVYLCASSLGGIGPQETQYFGPGTRLLVL.

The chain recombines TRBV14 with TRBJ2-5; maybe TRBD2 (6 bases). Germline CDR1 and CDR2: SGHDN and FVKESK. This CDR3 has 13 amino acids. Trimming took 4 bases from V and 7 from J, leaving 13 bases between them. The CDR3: CASSRGDIGTQYF. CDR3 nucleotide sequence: TGTGCCAGCAGCCGGGGGGATATCGGGACCCAGTACTTC. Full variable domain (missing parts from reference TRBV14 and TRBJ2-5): EAGVTQFPSHSVIEKGQTVTLRCDPISGHDNLYWYRRVMGKEIKFLLHFVKESKQDESGMPNNRFLAERTGGTYSTLKVQPAELEDSGVYFCASSRGDIGTQYFGPGTRLLVL.

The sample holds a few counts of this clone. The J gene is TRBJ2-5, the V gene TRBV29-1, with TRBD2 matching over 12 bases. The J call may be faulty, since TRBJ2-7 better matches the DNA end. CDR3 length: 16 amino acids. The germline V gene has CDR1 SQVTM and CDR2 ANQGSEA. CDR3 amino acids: CSVSGGLAGGGYEQYF. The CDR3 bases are TGCAGCGTTTCGGGCGGCCTAGCGGGAGGGGGCTACGAGCAGTACTTC.

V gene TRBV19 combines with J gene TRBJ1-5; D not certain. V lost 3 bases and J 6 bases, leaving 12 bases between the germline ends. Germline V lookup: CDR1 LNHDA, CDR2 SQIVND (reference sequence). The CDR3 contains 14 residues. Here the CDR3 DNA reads TGTGCCAGTAGTATCTCGGGTTTTGGTCAGCCCCAGCATTTT. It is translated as CASSISGFGQPQHF.

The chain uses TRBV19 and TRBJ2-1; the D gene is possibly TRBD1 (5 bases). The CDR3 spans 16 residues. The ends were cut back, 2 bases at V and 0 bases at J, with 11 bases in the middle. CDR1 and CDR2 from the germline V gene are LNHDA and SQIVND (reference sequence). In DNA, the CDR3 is TGTGCCAGTAGTATAACCGGAAGGGGCTCCTACAATGAGCAGTTCTTC. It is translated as CASSITGRGSYNEQFF.

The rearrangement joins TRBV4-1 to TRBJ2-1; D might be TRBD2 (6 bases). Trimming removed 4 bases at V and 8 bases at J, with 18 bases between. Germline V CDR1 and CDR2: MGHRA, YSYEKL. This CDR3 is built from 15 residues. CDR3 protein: CASSRLPTSFDEQFF. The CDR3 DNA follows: TGCGCCAGCAGCCGACTTCCGACTAGTTTCGATGAGCAGTTCTTC.

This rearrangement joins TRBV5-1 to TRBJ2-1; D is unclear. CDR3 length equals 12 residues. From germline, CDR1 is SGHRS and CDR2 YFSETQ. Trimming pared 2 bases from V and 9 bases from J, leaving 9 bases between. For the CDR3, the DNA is TGCGCCAGCAGCTTTTCCGGGTTTGAGCAGTTCTTC. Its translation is CASSFSGFEQFF.

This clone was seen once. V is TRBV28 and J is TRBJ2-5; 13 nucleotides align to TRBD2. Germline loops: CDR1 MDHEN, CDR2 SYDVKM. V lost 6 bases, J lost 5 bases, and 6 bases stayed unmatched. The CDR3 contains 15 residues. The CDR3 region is CASRGLAGRGETQYF. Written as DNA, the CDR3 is TGTGCCAGCAGGGGACTAGCGGGGAGAGGGGAGACCCAGTACTTC.

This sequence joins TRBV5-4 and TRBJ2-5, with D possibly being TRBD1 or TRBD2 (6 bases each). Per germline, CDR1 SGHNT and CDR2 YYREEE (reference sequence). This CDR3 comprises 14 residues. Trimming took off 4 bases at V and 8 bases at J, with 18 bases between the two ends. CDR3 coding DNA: TGTGCCAGCAGCGAGGGGGGCAGGGAGAAAACCCAGTACTTC. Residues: CASSEGGREKTQYF.

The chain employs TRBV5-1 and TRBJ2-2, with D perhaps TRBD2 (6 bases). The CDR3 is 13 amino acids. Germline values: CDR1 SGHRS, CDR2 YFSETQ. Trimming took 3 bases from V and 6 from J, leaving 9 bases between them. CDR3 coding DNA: TGCGCCAGCAGCTGGGACTGGTCCGGGGAGCTGTTTTTT. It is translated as CASSWDWSGELFF.

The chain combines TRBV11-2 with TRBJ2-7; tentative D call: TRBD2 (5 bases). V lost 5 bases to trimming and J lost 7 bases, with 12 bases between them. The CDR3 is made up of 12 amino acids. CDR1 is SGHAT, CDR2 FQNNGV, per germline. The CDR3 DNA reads TGTGCCAGCAGCCAGAGGGCGCGGGAGCAGTACTTC. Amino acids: CASSQRAREQYF.

CDR3 DNA: TGTGCCAGCAGTTTATTGGGGCGGGGGGATGAGCAGTTCTTC. Encoded protein: CASSLLGRGDEQFF. V and J are TRBV28 and TRBJ2-1, with 8 positions matching TRBD2. Germline V gives CDR1 MDHEN, CDR2 SYDVKM. V was clipped by 1 base and J by 8 bases; unmatched bases: 4. The CDR3 runs 14 residues. Looking up the rest from reference TRBV28 and TRBJ2-1 gives the full variable domain: DVKVTQSSRYLVKRTGEKVFLECVQDMDHENMFWYRQDPGLGLRLIYFSYDVKMKEKGDIPEGYSVSREKKERFSLILESASTNQTSMYLCASSLLGRGDEQFFGPGTRLTVL.

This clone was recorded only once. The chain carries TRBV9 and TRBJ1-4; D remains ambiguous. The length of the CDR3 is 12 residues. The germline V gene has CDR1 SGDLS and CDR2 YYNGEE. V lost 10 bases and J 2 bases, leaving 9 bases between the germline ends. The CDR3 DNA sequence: TGTGCCGGCTATGCCACTAATGAAAAACTGTTTTTT. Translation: CAGYATNEKLFF.

CDR3 sequence (DNA): TGTGCCAGCAGTGAAAGCGACCGGGGGGACACTGAAGCTTTCTTT. As protein: CASSESDRGDTEAFF. The V and J genes are TRBV25-1 and TRBJ1-1, with a possible D match to TRBD1 (5 bases). The germline gives CDR1 MGHDK, CDR2 SYGVNS. V was pared by 2 bases and J by 3 bases, with 13 bases between. The CDR3 extends over 15 amino acids.

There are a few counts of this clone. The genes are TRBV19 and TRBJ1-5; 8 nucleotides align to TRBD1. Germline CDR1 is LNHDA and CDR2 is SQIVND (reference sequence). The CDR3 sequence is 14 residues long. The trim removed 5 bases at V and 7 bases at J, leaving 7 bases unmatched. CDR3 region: CASSDRGRGQPQHF. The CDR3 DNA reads TGTGCCAGTAGTGACAGGGGACGGGGCCAGCCCCAGCATTTT.

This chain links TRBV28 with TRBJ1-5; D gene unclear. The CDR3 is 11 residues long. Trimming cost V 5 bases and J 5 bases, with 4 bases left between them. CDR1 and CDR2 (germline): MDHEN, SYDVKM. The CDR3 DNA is TGTGCCAGCAGTGCCTATCAGCCCCAGCATTTT. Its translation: CASSAYQPQHF. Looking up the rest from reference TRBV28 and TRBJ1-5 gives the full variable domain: DVKVTQSSRYLVKRTGEKVFLECVQDMDHENMFWYRQDPGLGLRLIYFSYDVKMKEKGDIPEGYSVSREKKERFSLILESASTNQTSMYLCASSAYQPQHFGDGTRLSIL.

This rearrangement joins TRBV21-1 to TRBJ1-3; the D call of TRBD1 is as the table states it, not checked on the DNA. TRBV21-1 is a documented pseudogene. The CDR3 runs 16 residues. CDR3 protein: CASSKVRDSAGNTIYF. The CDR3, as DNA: TGTGCCAGCAGCAAGGTCCGAGACAGCGCTGGAAACACCATATATTTT.

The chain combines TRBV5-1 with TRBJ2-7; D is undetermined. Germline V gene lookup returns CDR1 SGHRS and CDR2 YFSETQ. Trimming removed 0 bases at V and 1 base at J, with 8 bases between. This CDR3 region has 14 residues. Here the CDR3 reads CASSLGLGSYEQYF. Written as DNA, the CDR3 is TGCGCCAGCAGCTTGGGACTCGGGTCCTACGAGCAGTACTTC.

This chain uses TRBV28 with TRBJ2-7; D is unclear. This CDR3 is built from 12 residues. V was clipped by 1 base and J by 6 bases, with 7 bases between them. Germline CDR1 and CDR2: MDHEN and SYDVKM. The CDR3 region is CASSLSQSEQYF. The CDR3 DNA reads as TGTGCCAGCAGTTTATCCCAATCCGAGCAGTACTTC. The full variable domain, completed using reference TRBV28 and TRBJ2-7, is DVKVTQSSRYLVKRTGEKVFLECVQDMDHENMFWYRQDPGLGLRLIYFSYDVKMKEKGDIPEGYSVSREKKERFSLILESASTNQTSMYLCASSLSQSEQYFGPGTRLTVT.

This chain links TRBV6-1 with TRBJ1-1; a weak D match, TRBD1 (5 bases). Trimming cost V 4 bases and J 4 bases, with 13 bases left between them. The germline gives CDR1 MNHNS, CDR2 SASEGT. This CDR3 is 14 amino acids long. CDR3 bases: TGTGCCAGCAGTGTCCAGGGTAGCGGCACTGAAGCTTTCTTT. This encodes CASSVQGSGTEAFF.

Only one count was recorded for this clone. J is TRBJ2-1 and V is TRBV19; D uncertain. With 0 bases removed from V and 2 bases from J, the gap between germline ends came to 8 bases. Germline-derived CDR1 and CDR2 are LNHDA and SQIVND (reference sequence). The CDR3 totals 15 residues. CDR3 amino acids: CASSIEHLTYNEQFF. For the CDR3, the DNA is TGTGCCAGTAGTATAGAGCACTTAACCTACAATGAGCAGTTCTTC.

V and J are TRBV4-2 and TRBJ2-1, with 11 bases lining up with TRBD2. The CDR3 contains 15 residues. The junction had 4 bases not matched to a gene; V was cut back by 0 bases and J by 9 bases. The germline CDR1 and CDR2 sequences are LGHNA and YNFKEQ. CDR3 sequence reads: CASSQELAGGLEQFF. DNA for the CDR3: TGTGCCAGCAGCCAAGAGCTAGCGGGAGGTCTTGAGCAGTTCTTC.

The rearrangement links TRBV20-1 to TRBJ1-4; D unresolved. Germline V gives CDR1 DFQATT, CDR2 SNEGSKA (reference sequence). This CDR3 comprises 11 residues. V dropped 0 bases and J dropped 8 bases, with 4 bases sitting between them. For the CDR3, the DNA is TGCAGTGCTAGAGATGCAGAAAAACTGTTTTTT. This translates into CSARDAEKLFF.

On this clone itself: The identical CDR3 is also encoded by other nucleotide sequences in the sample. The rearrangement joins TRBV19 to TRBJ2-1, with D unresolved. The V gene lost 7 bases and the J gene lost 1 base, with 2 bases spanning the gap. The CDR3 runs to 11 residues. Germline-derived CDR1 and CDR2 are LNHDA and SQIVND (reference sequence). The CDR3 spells CASTSYNEQFF. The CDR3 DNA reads TGTGCCAGTACGTCCTACAATGAGCAGTTCTTC.

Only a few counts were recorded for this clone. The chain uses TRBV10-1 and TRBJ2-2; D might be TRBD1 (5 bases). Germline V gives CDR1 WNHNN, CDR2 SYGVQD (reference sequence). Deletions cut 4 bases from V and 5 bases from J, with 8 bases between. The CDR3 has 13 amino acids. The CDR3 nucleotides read TGCGCCAGCAGTGCGACAGTAACCGGGGAGCTGTTTTTT. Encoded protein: CASSATVTGELFF.

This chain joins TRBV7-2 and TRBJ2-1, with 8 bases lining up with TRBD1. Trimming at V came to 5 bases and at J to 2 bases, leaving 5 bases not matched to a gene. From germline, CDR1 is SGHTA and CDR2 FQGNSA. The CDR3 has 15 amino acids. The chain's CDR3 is CASSKDRDPYNEQFF. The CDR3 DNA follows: TGTGCCAGCAGCAAGGACAGGGACCCCTACAATGAGCAGTTCTTC.

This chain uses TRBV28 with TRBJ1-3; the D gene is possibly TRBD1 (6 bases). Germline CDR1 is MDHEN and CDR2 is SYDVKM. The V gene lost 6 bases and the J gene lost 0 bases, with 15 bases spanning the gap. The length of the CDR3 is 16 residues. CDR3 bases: TGTGCCAGCAGCTATTACAGGGCTTCCTCTGGAAACACCATATATTTT. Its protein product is CASSYYRASSGNTIYF.